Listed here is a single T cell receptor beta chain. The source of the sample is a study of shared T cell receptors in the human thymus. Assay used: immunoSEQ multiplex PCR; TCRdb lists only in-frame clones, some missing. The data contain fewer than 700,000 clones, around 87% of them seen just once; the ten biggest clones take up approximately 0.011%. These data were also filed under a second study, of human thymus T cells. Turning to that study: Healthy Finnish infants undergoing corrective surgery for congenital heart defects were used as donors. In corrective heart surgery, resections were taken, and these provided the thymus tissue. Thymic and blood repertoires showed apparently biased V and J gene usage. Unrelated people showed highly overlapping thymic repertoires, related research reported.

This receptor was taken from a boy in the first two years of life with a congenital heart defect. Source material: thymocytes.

The CDR3 loop is CASNLPGREGDNEQFF. The CDR3 DNA sequence: TGTGCCAGCAACCTTCCTGGGCGGGAGGGGGACAATGAGCAGTTCTTC. The chain recombines TRBV7-9 with TRBJ2-1; 9 bases agree with TRBD2. The J segment lost 5 bases and the V segment lost 7 bases, leaving 12 bases of the junction unmatched. CDR1 is SEHNR, CDR2 FQNEAQ, per germline (reference sequence). CDR3 size: 16 residues.